A single sample is the source of the 17 T cell receptor beta chains below, sequenced in a study of memory CD8 T cells in hepatitis C reinfection. The repertoire was sequenced with immunoSEQ multiplex PCR; TCRdb's copy has only in-frame clones and lacks some. The data contain 45,000 to 50,000 clones, 89% of them singletons. As to time point: late/post reinfection, 12 to 24 weeks after detection. Sorted cells were sequenced directly ex vivo without any in vitro expansion. The sequenced sample consisted of naive CD8+ T cells sorted from blood. The receptor set was obtained from a man aged 18-30 years with hepatitis C virus infection.

The chain has TRBV9 and TRBJ2-7, with D perhaps TRBD2 (5 bases). Trimming removed 4 bases from V and 3 bases from J, with 20 bases in between. Germline V gene data show CDR1 as SGDLS and CDR2 as YYNGEE. The CDR3 consists of 16 residues. In DNA form, the CDR3 reads TGTGCCAGCAGCCCCCGGGAAGGCAGAGCGGTCTACGAGCAGTACGTC. This gives the protein CASSPREGRAVYEQYV.

The genes are TRBV7-9 and TRBJ1-5; TRBD1 aligns across 8 bases. CDR3 length: 15 residues. Germline V gene data show CDR1 as SEHNR and CDR2 as FQNEAQ (reference sequence). V gave up 3 bases and J gave up 3 bases; unmatched junction bases: 4. The CDR3 sequence: CASSLTGDLNQPQHF. DNA for the CDR3: TGTGCCAGCAGCTTGACAGGGGACCTCAATCAGCCCCAGCATTTT.

This chain uses TRBV7-3 with TRBJ2-5; possible D gene TRBD1, 6 bases. The closer fit of TRBJ2-7 to the DNA end suggests the J call may be wrong. The CDR3 is made up of 13 amino acids. Looked up from germline, CDR1 is SGHTA and CDR2 is FQGTGA. The CDR3: CASSLDQGHEQYF. CDR3 nucleotides: TGTGCCAGCAGCTTAGATCAGGGGCACGAGCAGTACTTC.

The chain carries TRBV6-1 and TRBJ2-7; 9 bases are shared with TRBD1. Germline V gene sequence: CDR1 MNHNS, CDR2 SASEGT. This CDR3 has 14 residues. V trimming: 6 bases; J trimming: 0 bases; junction bases outside the gene matches: 3. In DNA form, the CDR3 reads TGTGCCAGCAGCGGACAGGGGAGCTCCTACGAGCAGTACGTC. Its protein is CASSGQGSSYEQYV.

V and J are TRBV7-8 and TRBJ2-7; 9 bases fit TRBD1. From germline, CDR1 is SGHVS and CDR2 FQNEAQ. The CDR3 is 15 residues long. With V trimmed by 5 bases and J by 3 bases, 8 bases remained unmatched. The chain's CDR3 is CASSAPGTGLYEQYF. As DNA, the CDR3 is TGTGCCAGCAGCGCCCCCGGGACAGGGCTCTACGAGCAGTACTTC.

The chain has TRBV11-2 and TRBJ2-5; D is unresolved. The J call may not be correct, given that the DNA end is closer to TRBJ2-7. Germline V gives CDR1 SGHAT, CDR2 FQNNGV. The CDR3 loop spans 12 amino acids. The CDR3 nucleotides are TGTGCCAGCAGCTTAGTTTTCTACGAGCAGTACTTC. This encodes CASSLVFYEQYF.

This clone was observed a handful of times. The chain carries TRBV6-5 and TRBJ1-4; D call uncertain. CDR1 and CDR2 from the germline V gene are MNHEY and SVGAGI. The V end lost 2 bases, the J end lost 3 bases, and 13 bases lay between the germline ends. CDR3 length equals 16 residues. The CDR3 is CASSYRPGLPNEKLFF. The CDR3 DNA sequence: TGTGCCAGCAGTTACCGGCCGGGGTTACCTAATGAAAAACTGTTTTTT.

As to this clone: The junction differs from germline at one of its ends, possibly a read error. The chain combines TRBV4-1 with TRBJ2-7; D ambiguous. CDR1 and CDR2 from the germline V gene are MGHRA and YSYEKL. The CDR3 spans 13 residues. The CDR3 here is CASSRRLSHERYF. The DNA of the CDR3 is TGCGCCAGCAGCCGAAGACTCAGTCACGAGCGGTACTTC.

In this sample, this clone turned up once. V is TRBV11-2 and J is TRBJ2-3; perhaps TRBD2 as D (6 bases). V shed 0 bases and J shed 4 bases, with 14 bases lying between them. CDR1 is SGHAT and CDR2 is FQNNGV in the germline V gene. This CDR3 contains 16 residues. In nucleotides, the CDR3 is TGTGCCAGCAGCTTAGACACGGGAGCCACGGCAGATACGCAGTATTTT. It translates to CASSLDTGATADTQYF.

V gene TRBV12-5 combines with J gene TRBJ1-6, with D possibly TRBD1 on 6 matching bases. Trimming pared 0 bases from V and 9 bases from J, leaving 27 bases between. The CDR3 is 20 amino acids. Germline CDR1 is LGHNT and CDR2 is FRNRAP. In nucleotides, the CDR3 is TGTGCTAGTGGTTTGGTCCTAGAGAGACAGGACCCTTCACTACGTTCACCCCTCCACTTT. This codes for CASGLVLERQDPSLRSPLHF.

This clone was seen more than once but under ten times. This chain uses TRBV6-1 with TRBJ1-1; D is uncertain. Germline V gene sequence: CDR1 MNHNS, CDR2 SASEGT. The CDR3 is made up of 11 amino acids. V was shortened by 11 bases and J by 2 bases, with 9 bases between the two germline ends. The CDR3 nucleotides read TGTGCCGTACAGATAAACACTGAAGCTTTCTTT. This codes for CAVQINTEAFF.

The chain uses TRBV4-3 and TRBJ2-2; D is unclear. Between the trimmed V and J ends, which lost 0 bases and 0 bases, there was a span of 14 bases. Per germline, CDR1 LGHNA and CDR2 YSLEER. This CDR3 region has 18 residues. The CDR3 reads CASSQDWPPVSNTGELFF. The CDR3 bases are TGCGCCAGCAGCCAAGATTGGCCACCAGTATCGAACACCGGGGAGCTGTTTTTT.

This clone has just a few counts. The chain is built from TRBV27 and TRBJ2-6; D not resolved. Germline-derived CDR1 and CDR2 are MNHEY and SMNVEV (reference sequence). The CDR3 loop spans 14 amino acids. V lost 6 bases and J lost 0, with 6 bases in between. As DNA, the CDR3 is TGTGCCAGCAGCGAGAGCTCTGGGGCCAACGTCCTGACTTTC. It translates to CASSESSGANVLTF. Together with reference TRBV27 and TRBJ2-6, the CDR3 gives the full variable domain: EAQVTQNPRYLITVTGKKLTVTCSQNMNHEYMSWYRQDPGLGLRQIYYSMNVEVTDKGDVPEGYKVSRKEKRNFPLILESPSPNQTSLYFCASSESSGANVLTFGAGSRLTVL.

V and J are TRBV7-2 and TRBJ2-3, with 8 positions matching TRBD2. CDR3 size: 15 residues. Germline V gives CDR1 SGHTA, CDR2 FQGNSA. V lost 5 bases and J lost 0; bases outside the gene matches: 4. The CDR3: CASSHSGASTDTQYF. As DNA, the CDR3 is TGTGCCAGCAGCCATAGCGGGGCTAGCACAGATACGCAGTATTTT.

This chain uses TRBV7-9 with TRBJ2-1; D not resolved. The length of the CDR3 is 14 residues. V was shortened by 4 bases and J by 2 bases, with 9 bases between the two germline ends. Looked up from germline, CDR1 is SEHNR and CDR2 is FQNEAQ (reference sequence). CDR3 protein: CASSSLSPYNEQFF. CDR3 bases: TGTGCCAGCAGCTCGTTGAGCCCCTACAATGAGCAGTTCTTC.

The J gene is TRBJ1-1, the V gene TRBV29-1; a weak D match, TRBD1 (6 bases). In germline, CDR1 is SQVTM, CDR2 ANQGSEA. V shed 4 bases and J shed 4 bases, with 10 bases lying between them. The CDR3 is 12 residues long. This chain's CDR3 is CSVGGRGTEAFF. The CDR3 DNA follows: TGCAGCGTTGGCGGCAGGGGCACTGAAGCTTTCTTT.

The J gene is TRBJ2-1, the V gene TRBV28; 8 positions match TRBD2. This CDR3 is built from 13 residues. J lost 8 bases, V lost 5 bases, and 5 bases had no gene match. Germline V gives CDR1 MDHEN, CDR2 SYDVKM. The CDR3 coding sequence is TGTGCCAGCAGTCCAAGGACTAGCTATGAGCAGTTCTTC. Protein product: CASSPRTSYEQFF.